A selection of T cell receptor beta chains follows, all from one sample in a study of T-cell reconstitution after alpha-beta-depleted transplantation in children. Each CDR3 protein is one row after TCRdb ran MiXCR on the PCR reads. The table lists 500,000 to 600,000 distinct CDR3 sequences, roughly 18% of them singletons. This material consisted of PBMCs from the stem cell graft donor, taken from the stem cell graft. These receptors all come from a human donor who donated a stem cell graft to a child with acute lymphoblastic leukemia. CDR3s include the opening cysteine and the closing phenylalanine or tryptophan. The order of the fields is CDR3 length, V gene, clone size, D gene, J gene, CDR3 protein, CDR3 DNA. A D gene is named only where the DNA matches it firmly. Rows give clone size only sometimes, using once, few, many, or a class for an expanded clone.

length: 15; V: TRBV11-2; size: few; D: NA; J: TRBJ2-1; CDR3: CASRRGDPALNEQFF; DNA: TGTGCCAGCAGGAGAGGGGACCCGGCACTAAATGAGCAGTTCTTC
length: 14; V: TRBV12-3/TRBV12-4; size: few; D: NA; J: TRBJ1-4; CDR3: CASSLGRVDEKLFF; DNA: TGTGCCAGCAGTTTGGGACGGGTTGACGAAAAACTGTTTTTT
length: 14; V: TRBV29-1; size: NA; D: NA; J: TRBJ2-7; CDR3: CSAGKANGPYEQYF; DNA: TGCAGCGCCGGAAAGGCTAATGGCCCCTACGAGCAGTACTTC
length: 16; V: TRBV5-5; size: few; D: NA; J: TRBJ2-3; CDR3: CASSSGTRPSTDTQYF; DNA: TGTGCCAGCAGCTCCGGCACTAGACCTAGCACAGATACGCAGTATTTT
length: 17; V: TRBV12-3/TRBV12-4; size: few; D: TRBD2; J: TRBJ2-1; CDR3: CASSFTSRLAAYNEQFF; DNA: TGTGCCAGCAGTTTCACGTCCCGACTAGCTGCCTACAATGAGCAGTTCTTC
length: 16; V: TRBV12-3/TRBV12-4; size: NA; D: NA; J: TRBJ2-4; CDR3: CASSLSGTIAKNIQYF; DNA: TGTGCCAGCAGTTTGTCAGGGACGATAGCCAAAAACATTCAGTACTTC
length: 16; V: TRBV12-3/TRBV12-4; size: few; D: NA; J: TRBJ1-4; CDR3: CASSLRDGGAGEKLFF; DNA: TGTGCCAGCAGTCTCCGGGACGGGGGGGCAGGTGAAAAACTGTTTTTT
length: 16; V: TRBV4-1; size: few; D: TRBD1; J: TRBJ1-1; CDR3: CASSHLTGQGSTEAFF; DNA: TGCGCCAGCAGCCATCTGACAGGGCAAGGTAGCACTGAAGCTTTCTTT
length: 15; V: TRBV5-1; size: NA; D: TRBD1; J: TRBJ2-3; CDR3: CASSLYQGDTDTQYF; DNA: TGCGCCAGCAGCTTGTACCAGGGGGATACAGATACGCAGTATTTT
length: 15; V: TRBV5-1; size: NA; D: NA; J: TRBJ2-7; CDR3: CASSPRSRGYNEQYF; DNA: TGCGCCAGCAGCCCGAGAAGCCGGGGTTACAACGAGCAGTACTTC
length: 12; V: TRBV29-1; size: NA; D: NA; J: TRBJ2-7; CDR3: CSVGGHSYEQYF; DNA: TGCAGCGTGGGGGGACATTCCTACGAGCAGTACTTC
length: 17; V: TRBV27; size: NA; D: TRBD2; J: TRBJ2-1; CDR3: CASSPAIREAVYNEQFF; DNA: TGTGCCAGCAGTCCAGCTATACGGGAGGCCGTCTACAATGAGCAGTTCTTC
length: 15; V: TRBV12-3/TRBV12-4; size: NA; D: NA; J: TRBJ2-1; CDR3: CASSPTGPRWDEQFF; DNA: TGTGCCAGCAGTCCCACAGGGCCCCGATGGGATGAGCAGTTCTTC